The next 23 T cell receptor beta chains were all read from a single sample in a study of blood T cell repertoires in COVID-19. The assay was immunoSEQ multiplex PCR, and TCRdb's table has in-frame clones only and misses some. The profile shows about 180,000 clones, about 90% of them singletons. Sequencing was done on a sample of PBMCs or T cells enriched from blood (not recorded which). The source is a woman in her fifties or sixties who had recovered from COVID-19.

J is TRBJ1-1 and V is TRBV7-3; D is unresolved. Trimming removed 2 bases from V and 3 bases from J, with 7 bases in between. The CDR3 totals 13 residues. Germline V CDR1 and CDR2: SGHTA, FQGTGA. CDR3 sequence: CASSLGQHTEAFF. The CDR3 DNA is TGTGCCAGCAGCTTAGGGCAGCACACTGAAGCTTTCTTT.

The CDR3 DNA follows: TGTGCCAGCAGTCCTATACCCATTGGAGCTTACCCGTCCAGCCTCCACTTT. It specifies CASSPIPIGAYPSSLHF. The chain has TRBV28 and TRBJ1-6; no definite D call. Trimming took 5 bases from V and 15 from J, leaving 29 bases between them. This CDR3 is built from 17 residues. Germline V gene sequence: CDR1 MDHEN, CDR2 SYDVKM.

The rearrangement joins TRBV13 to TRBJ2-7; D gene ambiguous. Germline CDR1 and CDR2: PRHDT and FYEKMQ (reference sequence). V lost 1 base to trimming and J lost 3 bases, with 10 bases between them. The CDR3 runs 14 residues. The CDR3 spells CASSLVSTSYEQYF. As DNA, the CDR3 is TGTGCCAGCAGCTTAGTCTCAACAAGCTACGAGCAGTACTTC.

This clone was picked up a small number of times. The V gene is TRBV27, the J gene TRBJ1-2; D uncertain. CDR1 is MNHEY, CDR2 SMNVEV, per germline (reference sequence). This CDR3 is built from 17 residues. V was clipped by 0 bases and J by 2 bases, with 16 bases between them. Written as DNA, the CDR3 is TGTGCCAGCAGTTTATCGCCAGTCCCCAGTGCAAACTATGGCTACACCTTC. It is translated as CASSLSPVPSANYGYTF.

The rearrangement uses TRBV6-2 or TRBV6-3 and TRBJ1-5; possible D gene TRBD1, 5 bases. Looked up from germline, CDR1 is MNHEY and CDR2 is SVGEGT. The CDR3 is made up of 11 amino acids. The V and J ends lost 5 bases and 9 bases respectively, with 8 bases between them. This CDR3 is CASSRGGPQHF. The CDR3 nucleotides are TGTGCCAGCAGTCGCGGGGGGCCCCAGCATTTT.

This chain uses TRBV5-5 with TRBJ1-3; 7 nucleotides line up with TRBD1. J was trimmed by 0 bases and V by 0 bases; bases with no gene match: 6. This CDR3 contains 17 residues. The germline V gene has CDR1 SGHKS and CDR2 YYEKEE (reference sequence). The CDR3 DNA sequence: TGTGCCAGCAGCTTGGGAAGGGACAGCCTCTCTGGAAACACCATATATTTT. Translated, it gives CASSLGRDSLSGNTIYF.

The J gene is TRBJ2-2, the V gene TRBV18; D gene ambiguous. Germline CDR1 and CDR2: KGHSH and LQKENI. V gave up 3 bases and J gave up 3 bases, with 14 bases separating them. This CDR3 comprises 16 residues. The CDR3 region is CASSPHRLTYTGELFF. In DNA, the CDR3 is TGTGCCAGCTCACCCCACCGCCTGACTTACACCGGGGAGCTGTTTTTT.

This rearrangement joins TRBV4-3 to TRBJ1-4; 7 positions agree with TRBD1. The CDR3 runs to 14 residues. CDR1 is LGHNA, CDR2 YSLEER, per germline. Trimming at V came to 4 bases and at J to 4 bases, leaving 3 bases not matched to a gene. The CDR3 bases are TGCGCCAGCAGCCCGGACAGGCTTAATGAAAAACTGTTTTTT. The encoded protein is CASSPDRLNEKLFF.

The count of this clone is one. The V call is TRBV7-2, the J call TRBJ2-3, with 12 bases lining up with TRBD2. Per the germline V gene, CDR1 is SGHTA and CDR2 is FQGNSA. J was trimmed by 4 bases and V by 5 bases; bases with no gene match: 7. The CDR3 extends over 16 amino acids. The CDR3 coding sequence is TGTGCCAGCAGCACCCGGACTAGCGGGAACCCAGATACGCAGTATTTT. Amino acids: CASSTRTSGNPDTQYF.

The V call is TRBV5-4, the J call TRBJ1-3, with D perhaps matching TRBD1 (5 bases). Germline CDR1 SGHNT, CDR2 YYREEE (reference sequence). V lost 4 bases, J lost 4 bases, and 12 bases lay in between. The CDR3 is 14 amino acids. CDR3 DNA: TGTGCCAGCAGCGACGGGGGACTCGGAAACACCATATATTTT. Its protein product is CASSDGGLGNTIYF.

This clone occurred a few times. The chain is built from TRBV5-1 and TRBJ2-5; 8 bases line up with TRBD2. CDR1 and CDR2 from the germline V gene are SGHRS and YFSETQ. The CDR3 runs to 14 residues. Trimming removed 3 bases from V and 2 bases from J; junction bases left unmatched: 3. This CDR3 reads CASSSGRGQETQYF. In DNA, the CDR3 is TGCGCCAGCAGCTCCGGGAGGGGGCAAGAGACCCAGTACTTC.

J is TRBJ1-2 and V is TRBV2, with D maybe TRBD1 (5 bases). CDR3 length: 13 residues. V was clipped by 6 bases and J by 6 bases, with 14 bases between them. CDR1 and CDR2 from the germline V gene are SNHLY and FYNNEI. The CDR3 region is CASRREGIDGYTF. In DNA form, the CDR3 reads TGTGCCAGCAGGAGGGAGGGGATAGATGGCTACACCTTC.

The CDR3 region has the DNA TGTGCCAGCCGACCCACCAAAGGACAGGGGACCTATGGCTACACCTTC. Protein: CASRPTKGQGTYGYTF. The chain recombines TRBV27 with TRBJ1-2; 9 bases map to TRBD1. Trimming took 8 bases from V and 4 from J; bases not matched to a gene: 14. There are 16 residues in the CDR3. The germline V gene has CDR1 MNHEY and CDR2 SMNVEV (reference sequence).

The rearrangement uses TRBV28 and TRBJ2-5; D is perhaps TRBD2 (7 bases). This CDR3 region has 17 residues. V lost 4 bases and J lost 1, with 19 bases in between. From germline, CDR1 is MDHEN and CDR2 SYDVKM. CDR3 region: CASSSVGGGVSQETQYF. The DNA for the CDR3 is TGTGCCAGCAGTTCCGTAGGGGGGGGAGTAAGCCAAGAGACCCAGTACTTC.

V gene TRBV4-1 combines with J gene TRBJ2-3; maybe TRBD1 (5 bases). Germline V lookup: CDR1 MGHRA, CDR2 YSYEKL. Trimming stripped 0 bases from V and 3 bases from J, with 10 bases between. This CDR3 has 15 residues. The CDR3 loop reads CASSQDRGWTDTQYF. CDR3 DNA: TGCGCCAGCAGCCAAGATAGGGGTTGGACAGATACGCAGTATTTT.

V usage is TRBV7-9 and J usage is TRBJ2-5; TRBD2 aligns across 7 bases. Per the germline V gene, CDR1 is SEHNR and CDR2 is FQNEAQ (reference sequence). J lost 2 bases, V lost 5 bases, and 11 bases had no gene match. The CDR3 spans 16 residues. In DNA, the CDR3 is TGTGCCAGCAGCAGCAGCGGGACTCGAGTTCAAGAGACCCAGTACTTC. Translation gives CASSSSGTRVQETQYF.

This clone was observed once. CDR3 sequence reads: CASTGLAVSYEQYF. The CDR3, as DNA: TGTGCCAGCACGGGACTAGCGGTTTCCTACGAGCAGTACTTC. V usage is TRBV6-5 and J usage is TRBJ2-7; 11 positions agree with TRBD2. This CDR3 contains 14 residues. The germline gives CDR1 MNHEY, CDR2 SVGAGI. The V segment lost 7 bases and the J segment 1 base; nucleotides outside the gene matches: 3.

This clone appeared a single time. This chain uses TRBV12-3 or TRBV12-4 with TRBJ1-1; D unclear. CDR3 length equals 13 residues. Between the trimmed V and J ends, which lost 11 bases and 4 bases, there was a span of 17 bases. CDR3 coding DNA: TGTGCCGCCCGGGATGGGTCGAGCACTGAAGCTTTCTTT. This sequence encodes CAARDGSSTEAFF.

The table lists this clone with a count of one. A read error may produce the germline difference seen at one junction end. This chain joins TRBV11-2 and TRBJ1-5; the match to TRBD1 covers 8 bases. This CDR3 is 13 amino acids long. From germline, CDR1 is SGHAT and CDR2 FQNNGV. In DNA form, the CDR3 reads TGTGCCAGCAGCTCAGGGGGCAACCAGCCCCAGCATTTT. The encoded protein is CASSSGGNQPQHF.

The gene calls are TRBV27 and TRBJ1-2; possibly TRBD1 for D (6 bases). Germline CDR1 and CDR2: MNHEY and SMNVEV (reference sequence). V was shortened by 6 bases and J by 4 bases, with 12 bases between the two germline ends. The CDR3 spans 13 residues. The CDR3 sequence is CASRPTGTYGYTF. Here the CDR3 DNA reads TGTGCCAGCAGGCCCACAGGGACCTATGGCTACACCTTC.

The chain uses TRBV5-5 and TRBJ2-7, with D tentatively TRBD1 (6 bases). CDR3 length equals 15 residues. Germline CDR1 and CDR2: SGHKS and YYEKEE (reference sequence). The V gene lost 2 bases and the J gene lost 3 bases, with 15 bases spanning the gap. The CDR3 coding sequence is TGTGCCAGCAGCTTTATACAGGGTGGGGGCTACGAGCAGTACTTC. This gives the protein CASSFIQGGGYEQYF.

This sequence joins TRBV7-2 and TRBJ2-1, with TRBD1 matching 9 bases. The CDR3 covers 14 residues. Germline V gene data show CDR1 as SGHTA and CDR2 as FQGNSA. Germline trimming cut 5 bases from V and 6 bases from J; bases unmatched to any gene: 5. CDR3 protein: CASSPTGGGNEQFF. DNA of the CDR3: TGTGCCAGCAGCCCCACAGGGGGCGGCAATGAGCAGTTCTTC.

CDR3 protein: CASSLVGGLNAEQFF. The CDR3 nucleotides are TGTGCCAGCAGCTTAGTAGGCGGCCTCAATGCTGAGCAGTTCTTC. The chain recombines TRBV11-2 with TRBJ2-1; no clear D. There are 15 residues in the CDR3. Germline values: CDR1 SGHAT, CDR2 FQNNGV. V shed 1 base and J shed 9 bases, with 16 bases lying between them.